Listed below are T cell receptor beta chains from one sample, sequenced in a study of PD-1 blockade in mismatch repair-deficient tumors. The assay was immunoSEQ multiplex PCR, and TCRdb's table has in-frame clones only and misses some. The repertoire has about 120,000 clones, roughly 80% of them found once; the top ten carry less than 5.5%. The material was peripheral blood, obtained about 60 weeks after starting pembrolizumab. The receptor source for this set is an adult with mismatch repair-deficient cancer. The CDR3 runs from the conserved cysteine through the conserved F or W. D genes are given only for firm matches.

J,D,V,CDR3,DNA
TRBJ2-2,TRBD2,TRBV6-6,CASSPARGDTGELFF,TGTGCCAGCAGCCCCGCCCGGGGGGACACCGGGGAGCTGTTTTTT
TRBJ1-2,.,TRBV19,CASSTQGLHYGYTF,TGTGCCAGTAGCACCCAAGGCTTGCACTATGGCTACACCTTC
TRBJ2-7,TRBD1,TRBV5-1,CASTPTQGPYGQYF,TGCGCCAGCACCCCGACACAGGGGCCCTACGGGCAGTACTTC
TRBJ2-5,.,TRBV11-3,CASSLVRSQETQYF,TGTGCCAGCAGCTTAGTGCGGAGCCAAGAGACCCAGTACTTC
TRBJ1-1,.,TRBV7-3,CASSSQENTEAFF,TGTGCCAGCAGCTCACAGGAGAACACTGAAGCTTTCTTT
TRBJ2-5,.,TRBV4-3,CASSQDPGPRETQYF,TGCGCCAGCAGCCAAGACCCGGGACCAAGGGAGACCCAGTACTTC
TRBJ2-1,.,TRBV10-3,CAIGREPTGNEQFF,TGTGCCATCGGAAGGGAACCGACGGGTAATGAGCAGTTCTTC
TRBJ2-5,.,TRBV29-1,CSGRRTPWETQYF,TGCAGCGGCAGAAGGACACCCTGGGAGACCCAGTACTTC
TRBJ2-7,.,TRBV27,CASSFSGYEQYF,TGTGCCAGCAGTTTCTCGGGCTACGAGCAGTACTTC
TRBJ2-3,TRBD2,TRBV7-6,CASSLFSLAGADTQYF,TGTGCCAGCAGCTTATTTAGCCTAGCGGGAGCAGATACGCAGTATTTT
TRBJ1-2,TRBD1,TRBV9,CASSETDRVDGYTF,TGTGCCAGCAGCGAGACGGACAGGGTGGATGGCTACACCTTC
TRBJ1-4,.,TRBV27,CASSLRTGSNEKLFF,TGTGCCAGCAGTTTAAGGACGGGTAGTAATGAAAAACTGTTTTTT
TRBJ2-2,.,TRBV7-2,CASSYGTGELFF,TGTGCCAGCAGCTACGGGACAGGGGAGCTGTTTTTT
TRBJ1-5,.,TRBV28,CASSFPRGGGAFDQPQHF,TGTGCCAGCAGTTTTCCTCGAGGCGGGGGAGCCTTCGATCAGCCCCAGCATTTT
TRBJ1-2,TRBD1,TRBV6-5,CASSSGQGNYGYTF,TGTGCCAGCAGTTCGGGACAGGGAAACTATGGCTACACCTTC
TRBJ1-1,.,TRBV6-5,CASSYRGSSTEAFF,TGTGCCAGCAGTTACAGGGGTAGTAGCACTGAAGCTTTCTTT
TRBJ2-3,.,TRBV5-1,CASSHGIPWDTQYF,TGCGCCAGCAGCCACGGGATTCCCTGGGATACGCAGTATTTT
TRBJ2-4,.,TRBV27,CASSLLARGNIQYF,TGTGCCAGCAGTTTACTGGCCAGGGGTAACATTCAGTACTTC
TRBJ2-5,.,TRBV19,CASNEGETQYF,TGTGCCAGTAACGAGGGGGAGACCCAGTACTTC
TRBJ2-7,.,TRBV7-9,CASTLYKSREGLEQYF,TGTGCCAGCACCCTTTATAAGTCTAGAGAAGGATTGGAGCAGTACTTC